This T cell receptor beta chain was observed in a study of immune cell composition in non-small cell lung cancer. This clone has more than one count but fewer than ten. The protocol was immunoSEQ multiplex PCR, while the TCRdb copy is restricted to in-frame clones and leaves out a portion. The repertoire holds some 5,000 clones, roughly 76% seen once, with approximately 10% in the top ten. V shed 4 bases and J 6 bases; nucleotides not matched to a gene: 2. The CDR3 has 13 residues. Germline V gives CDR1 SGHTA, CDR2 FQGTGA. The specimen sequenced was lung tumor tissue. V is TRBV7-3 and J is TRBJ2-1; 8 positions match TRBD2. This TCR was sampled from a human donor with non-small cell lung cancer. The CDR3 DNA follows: TGTGCCAGCAGCTCGGGACTAGGCAATGAGCAGTTCTTC. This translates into CASSSGLGNEQFF.